The sequence of this T cell receptor beta chain was determined in a study of technical replicates of blood from a few donors. The CDR3 runs 17 residues. V dropped 0 bases and J dropped 7 bases, with 20 bases sitting between them. From germline, CDR1 is SGDLS and CDR2 YYNGEE. Produced via immunoSEQ multiplex PCR; TCRdb's table is partial and in-frame only. The repertoire has about 67,000 clones, roughly 98% of them found once; the top ten carry around 0.15%. This chain connects TRBV9 to TRBJ2-1; the D gene is possibly TRBD2 (5 bases). Sequencing input: T cells isolated from PBMCs. The sequence came from a human donor in good health. The CDR3 loop is CASSVDSASSSRNEQFF. CDR3 DNA sequence: TGTGCCAGCAGCGTAGATAGCGCCTCCTCTTCTAGGAATGAGCAGTTCTTC.